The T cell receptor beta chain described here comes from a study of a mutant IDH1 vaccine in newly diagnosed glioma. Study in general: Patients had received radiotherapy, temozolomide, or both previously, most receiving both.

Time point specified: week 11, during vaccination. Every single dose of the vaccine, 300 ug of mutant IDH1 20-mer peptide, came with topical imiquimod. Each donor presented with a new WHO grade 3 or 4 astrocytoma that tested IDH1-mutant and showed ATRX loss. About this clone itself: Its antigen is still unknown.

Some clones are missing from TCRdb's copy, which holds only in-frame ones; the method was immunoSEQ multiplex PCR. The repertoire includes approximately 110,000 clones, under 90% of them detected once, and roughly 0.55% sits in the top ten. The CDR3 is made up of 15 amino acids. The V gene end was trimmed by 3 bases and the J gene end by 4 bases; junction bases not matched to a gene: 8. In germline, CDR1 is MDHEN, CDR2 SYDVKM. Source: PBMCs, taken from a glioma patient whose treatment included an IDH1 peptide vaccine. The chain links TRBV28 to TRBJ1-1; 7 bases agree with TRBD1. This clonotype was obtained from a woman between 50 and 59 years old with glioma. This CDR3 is CASSFGVQGSTEAFF. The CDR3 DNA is TGTGCCAGCAGTTTCGGGGTACAGGGGAGCACTGAAGCTTTCTTT.